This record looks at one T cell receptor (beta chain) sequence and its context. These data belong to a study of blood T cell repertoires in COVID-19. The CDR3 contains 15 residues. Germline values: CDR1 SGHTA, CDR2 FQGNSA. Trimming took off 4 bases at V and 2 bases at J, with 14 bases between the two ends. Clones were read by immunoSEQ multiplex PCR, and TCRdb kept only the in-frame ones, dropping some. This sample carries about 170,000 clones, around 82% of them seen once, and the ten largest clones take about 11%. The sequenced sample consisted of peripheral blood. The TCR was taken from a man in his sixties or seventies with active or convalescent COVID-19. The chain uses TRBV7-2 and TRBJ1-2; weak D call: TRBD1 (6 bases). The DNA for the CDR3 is TGTGCCAGCAGCTACTCCGGGACACTAAACTATGGCTACACCTTC. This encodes CASSYSGTLNYGYTF.